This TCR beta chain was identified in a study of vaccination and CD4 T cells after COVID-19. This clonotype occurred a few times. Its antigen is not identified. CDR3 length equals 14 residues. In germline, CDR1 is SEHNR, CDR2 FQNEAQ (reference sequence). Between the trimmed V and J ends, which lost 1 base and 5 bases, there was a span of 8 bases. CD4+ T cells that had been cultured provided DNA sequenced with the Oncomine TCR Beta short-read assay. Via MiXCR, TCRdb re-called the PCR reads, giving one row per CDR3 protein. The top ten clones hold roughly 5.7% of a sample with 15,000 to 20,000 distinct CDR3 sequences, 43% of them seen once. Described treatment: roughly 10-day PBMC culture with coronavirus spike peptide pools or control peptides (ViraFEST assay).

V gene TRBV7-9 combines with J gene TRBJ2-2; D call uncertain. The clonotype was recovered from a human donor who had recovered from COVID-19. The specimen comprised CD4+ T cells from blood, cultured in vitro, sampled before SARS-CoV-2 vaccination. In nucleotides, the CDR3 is TGTGCCAGCAGCTTAGGGAGTCAAACCGGGGAGCTGTTTTTT. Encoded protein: CASSLGSQTGELFF.